This T cell receptor (beta chain) is from a study of memory CD4+ T cells and cytomegalovirus serostatus. Across the whole study: Donors were healthy Belgian adults, under 10 CMV seropositive and 24 seronegative. Points from the study as a whole: Of roughly 180 reported CMV TCRbeta sequences, some 70 were found in memory CD4+ repertoires.

Single viable CD3+CD4+CD8-CD45RO+ cells were sorted as the memory CD4+ T cells. The CDR3 contains 13 residues. The V gene end was trimmed by 6 bases and the J gene end by 4 bases; junction bases not matched to a gene: 2. CDR1 and CDR2 from the germline V gene are SNHLY and FYNNEI. Per the authors' pipeline: After removing out-of-frame reads, approximately 2 million distinct TCRbeta sequences remained. Clones were read by immunoSEQ multiplex PCR, and TCRdb kept only the in-frame ones, dropping some. Clonal size and the V and J genes are those of that table, whereas D and trimming came from the DNA. This sample has tens of thousands of clones; more than 65% occur once, and the top ten carry roughly 0.5%. In regard to this clone: Its specificity is unknown.

This chain connects TRBV2 to TRBJ2-2; 7 nucleotides line up with TRBD1. This TCR derives from an adult in good health and CMV-seronegative. Some clones in this sample may be carry-over from other donors' samples. Sequences were obtained from memory CD4+ T cells from blood. As DNA, the CDR3 is TGTGCCAGCAGGGGACAGACCACCGGGGAGCTGTTTTTT. Translation gives CASRGQTTGELFF.